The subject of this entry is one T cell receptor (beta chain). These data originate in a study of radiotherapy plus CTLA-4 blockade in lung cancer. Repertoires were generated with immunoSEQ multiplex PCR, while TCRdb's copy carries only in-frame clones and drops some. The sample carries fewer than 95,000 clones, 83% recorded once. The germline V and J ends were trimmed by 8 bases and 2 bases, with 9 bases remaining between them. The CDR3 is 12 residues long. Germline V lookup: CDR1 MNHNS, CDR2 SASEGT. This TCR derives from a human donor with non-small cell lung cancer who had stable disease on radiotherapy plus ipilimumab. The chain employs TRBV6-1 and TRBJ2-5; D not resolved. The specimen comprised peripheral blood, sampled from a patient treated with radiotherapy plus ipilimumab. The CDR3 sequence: CASDSRQETQYF. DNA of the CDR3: TGTGCCAGCGATAGTAGACAAGAGACCCAGTACTTC.